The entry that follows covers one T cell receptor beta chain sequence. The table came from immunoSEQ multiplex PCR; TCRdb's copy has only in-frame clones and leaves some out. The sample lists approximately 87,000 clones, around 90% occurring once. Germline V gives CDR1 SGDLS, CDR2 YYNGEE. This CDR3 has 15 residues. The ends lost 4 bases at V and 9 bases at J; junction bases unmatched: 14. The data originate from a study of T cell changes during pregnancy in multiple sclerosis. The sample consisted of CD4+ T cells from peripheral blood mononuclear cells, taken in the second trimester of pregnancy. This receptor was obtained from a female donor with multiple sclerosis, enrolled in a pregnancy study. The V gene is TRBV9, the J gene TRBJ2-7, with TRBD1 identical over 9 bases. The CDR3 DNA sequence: TGTGCCAGCAGCCCGACCGGGACAGGGCTCGCGGTGCAGTACTTC. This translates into CASSPTGTGLAVQYF.